This T cell receptor (beta chain) appears in the sequencing data of a study of OX40 agonist ivuxolimab in advanced cancers. Study overall: A partial response was reached by three patients: one with hepatocellular carcinoma and two with cutaneous melanoma. Whole-study results and caveats: Researchers report that CD8+ T cells had, on average, more expanded clones than CD4+. Clonal expansion from baseline to week 6 occurred in both CD4+ and CD8+ T cells.

With regard to this clone: Antigen unknown.

This table comes from immunoSEQ multiplex PCR, and its TCRdb copy is limited to in-frame clones, with some not included. The table has around 110,000 clones, approximately 92% seen once. Germline trimming cut 5 bases from V and 3 bases from J; bases unmatched to any gene: 9. Looked up from germline, CDR1 is MDHEN and CDR2 is SYDVKM. The CDR3 contains 16 residues. Sequences were derived from CD4+ or CD8+ T cells sorted from blood, sampled in a trial of the OX40 agonist ivuxolimab. This TCR was sampled from an adult with an advanced solid tumor such as melanoma, head and neck, liver or kidney cancer. The V call is TRBV28, the J call TRBJ1-5; 8 bases agree with TRBD1. In DNA, the CDR3 is TGTGCCAGCAGTCCTAGAGGACAGGGCTACAATCAGCCCCAGCATTTT. It yields the protein CASSPRGQGYNQPQHF.